The next 27 T cell receptor beta chains were all read from a single sample in a study of cytomegalovirus exposure and HLA in healthy donors. PCR involved 60 Vbeta and 13 Jbeta primers. This table comes from immunoSEQ multiplex PCR, and its TCRdb copy is limited to in-frame clones, with some not included. There are fewer than 100,000 clones in the sample; approximately 75% occur only once, and approximately 3.6% lies in the top ten. The sequencing sample was made of PBMCs. These receptor sequences come from a woman aged 40 to 50 in good health and CMV-seronegative.

The CDR3 is CAWRGAGRASGETQYF. In DNA form, the CDR3 reads TGTGCCTGGAGGGGGGCAGGGCGGGCATCGGGAGAGACCCAGTACTTC. The chain combines TRBV30 with TRBJ2-5; D is perhaps TRBD1 (6 bases). The V gene's germline CDR1 is GTSNPN and CDR2 SVGIG (reference sequence). V lost 3 bases and J lost 4, with 21 bases in between. The CDR3 is 16 residues long. Combining the CDR3 with reference TRBV30 and TRBJ2-5 gives the whole variable domain SQTIHQWPATLVQPVGSPLSLECTVEGTSNPNLYWYRQAAGRGLQLLFYSVGIGQISSEVPQNLSASRPQDRQFILSSKKLLLSDSGFYLCAWRGAGRASGETQYFGPGTRLLVL.

The chain couples TRBV21-1 to TRBJ2-1; the D call in the table, TRBD2, was not verified against the DNA. TRBV21-1 represents a pseudogene. There are 18 residues in the CDR3. In DNA, the CDR3 is TGTGCCAGCATAATGACTAGCGGGGGCGGGTACCCCTACAATGAGCAGTTCTTC. Encoded protein: CASIMTSGGGYPYNEQFF.

This clone appeared a few times. The V call is TRBV2, the J call TRBJ1-1, with 10 bases matching TRBD1. CDR1 and CDR2 from the germline V gene are SNHLY and FYNNEI. Trimming at V came to 7 bases and at J to 1 base, leaving 3 bases not matched to a gene. This CDR3 comprises 14 residues. CDR3 DNA: TGTGCCAGCATGGGGGACAGGGGGAACACTGAAGCTTTCTTT. It yields the protein CASMGDRGNTEAFF.

The chain has TRBV28 and TRBJ1-5; D might be TRBD1 (6 bases). Between the trimmed V and J ends, which lost 2 bases and 0 bases, there was a span of 8 bases. The CDR3 covers 15 residues. The germline V gene encodes CDR1 MDHEN and CDR2 SYDVKM. This CDR3 is CASSLRGASNQPQHF. The CDR3 bases are TGTGCCAGCAGTTTACGGGGGGCTAGCAATCAGCCCCAGCATTTT. The full variable domain, rest sourced from reference TRBV28 and TRBJ1-5, is DVKVTQSSRYLVKRTGEKVFLECVQDMDHENMFWYRQDPGLGLRLIYFSYDVKMKEKGDIPEGYSVSREKKERFSLILESASTNQTSMYLCASSLRGASNQPQHFGDGTRLSIL.

The chain has TRBV19 and TRBJ1-1; 12 bases line up with TRBD1. This CDR3 comprises 15 residues. J gave up 6 bases and V 5 bases, and 7 bases lay outside the gene matches. CDR1 and CDR2 (germline): LNHDA, SQIVND (reference sequence). The CDR3 protein is CASSAGTGGAAEAFF. The CDR3 region has the DNA TGTGCCAGTAGTGCCGGGACAGGGGGCGCGGCTGAAGCTTTCTTT.

This clone was observed once. The chain recombines TRBV4-3 with TRBJ1-2, with D unresolved. This CDR3 is 14 amino acids long. V gave up 3 bases and J gave up 8 bases, with 16 bases separating them. The V gene's germline CDR1 is LGHNA and CDR2 YSLEER. CDR3 loop: CASSQTFVPRGYTF. CDR3 sequence (DNA): TGCGCCAGCAGCCAGACTTTCGTGCCTAGGGGCTACACCTTC.

The genes are TRBV27 and TRBJ1-6, with D maybe TRBD1 (6 bases). CDR1 is MNHEY and CDR2 is SMNVEV in the germline V gene (reference sequence). Trimming removed 3 bases at V and 7 bases at J, with 13 bases between. The CDR3 extends over 15 amino acids. The CDR3 protein is CASSLGLGGNSPLHF. In DNA form, the CDR3 reads TGTGCCAGCAGTTTGGGGCTTGGGGGCAATTCACCCCTCCACTTT.

The rearrangement uses TRBV7-2 and TRBJ2-3, with 9 bases that match TRBD2. With V trimmed by 4 bases and J by 5 bases, 4 bases remained unmatched. The CDR3 spans 14 residues. The germline gives CDR1 SGHTA, CDR2 FQGNSA. The CDR3 sequence: CASSSQAGGDTQYF. CDR3 DNA sequence: TGTGCCAGCAGCTCTCAAGCGGGGGGAGATACGCAGTATTTT. The full variable domain, rest sourced from reference TRBV7-2 and TRBJ2-3, is GAGVSQSPSNKVTEKGKDVELRCDPISGHTALYWYRQSLGQGLEFLIYFQGNSAPDKSGLPSDRFSAERTGGSVSTLTIQRTQQEDSAVYLCASSSQAGGDTQYFGPGTRLTVL.

The genes are TRBV2 and TRBJ1-5; no firm D call. This CDR3 is built from 13 residues. The V and J ends lost 1 base and 7 bases respectively, with 8 bases between them. The germline CDR1 and CDR2 sequences are SNHLY and FYNNEI. In nucleotides, the CDR3 is TGTGCCAGCAGTGAAGTTCGGGAGCAGCCCCAGCATTTT. Amino acids: CASSEVREQPQHF.

This clone occurred a few times. The V gene is TRBV30, the J gene TRBJ2-7, with D possibly being TRBD2 (5 bases). The CDR3 is 13 residues long. Looked up from germline, CDR1 is GTSNPN and CDR2 is SVGIG (reference sequence). V was cut by 1 base and J by 6 bases, with 13 bases left in between. The CDR3 loop reads CAWSGIRGSEQYF. CDR3 coding DNA: TGTGCCTGGAGTGGCATAAGAGGGTCCGAGCAGTACTTC.

This clone was observed once. The V call is TRBV7-9, the J call TRBJ1-5, with 7 bases matching TRBD1. Germline CDR1 SEHNR, CDR2 FQNEAQ (reference sequence). The trim removed 5 bases at V and 5 bases at J, leaving 9 bases unmatched. The CDR3 extends over 15 amino acids. The CDR3: CASSPDRVGDQPQHF. CDR3 sequence (DNA): TGTGCCAGCAGCCCCGACAGGGTTGGTGATCAGCCCCAGCATTTT.

Remarks on this clone: Other DNA sequences in the sample encode the same CDR3. This sequence joins TRBV2 and TRBJ1-6, with 7 bases that match TRBD1. Trimming took 6 bases from V and 6 from J; bases not matched to a gene: 5. Germline V CDR1 and CDR2: SNHLY, FYNNEI. The CDR3 is 14 amino acids. This CDR3 is CASRDRVSNSPLHF. As DNA, the CDR3 is TGTGCCAGCAGAGACAGGGTGTCTAATTCACCCCTCCACTTT.

The J gene is TRBJ1-2, the V gene TRBV5-1; 10 bases agree with TRBD1. The CDR3 extends over 13 amino acids. V dropped 4 bases and J dropped 6; count of bases not matched to a gene: 3. From germline, CDR1 is SGHRS and CDR2 YFSETQ. The CDR3 DNA reads TGCGCCAGCAGCACCGGGACAGGGGATGGCTACACCTTC. Its translation: CASSTGTGDGYTF.

The chain recombines TRBV5-6 with TRBJ2-7; D may be TRBD1 (6 bases). CDR1 is SGHDT, CDR2 YYEEEE, per germline. Trimming took 4 bases from V and 2 from J, leaving 16 bases between them. The CDR3 is made up of 15 amino acids. The CDR3 here is CASSLYGTPPYEQYF. The DNA for the CDR3 is TGTGCCAGCAGCCTATACGGGACACCCCCCTACGAGCAGTACTTC.

V gene TRBV27 combines with J gene TRBJ1-3; D might be TRBD1 (5 bases). Deletions cut 0 bases from V and 0 bases from J, with 9 bases between. There are 16 residues in the CDR3. The germline V gene encodes CDR1 MNHEY and CDR2 SMNVEV (reference sequence). Here the CDR3 reads CASSLSGVSSGNTIYF. In DNA, the CDR3 is TGTGCCAGCAGTTTATCAGGGGTGAGCTCTGGAAACACCATATATTTT.

The rearrangement links TRBV5-1 to TRBJ2-5; TRBD2 agrees at 15 bases. The CDR3 loop spans 19 amino acids. Germline lookup yields CDR1 SGHRS and CDR2 YFSETQ. V was pared by 0 bases and J by 5 bases, with 11 bases of the junction left unmatched. The CDR3 DNA reads as TGCGCCAGCAGCTTGGACGGGACTAGCGGGGGGCGTTGGGTGGAGACCCAGTACTTC. Its protein product is CASSLDGTSGGRWVETQYF.

The chain uses TRBV4-2 and TRBJ1-2; no clear D gene. V was trimmed by 0 bases and J by 4 bases, leaving 12 bases between them. Germline V gene sequence: CDR1 LGHNA, CDR2 YNFKEQ. The CDR3 consists of 15 residues. DNA of the CDR3: TGTGCCAGCAGCCAAGAGGAGGGCCTCGGCTATGGCTACACCTTC. It encodes CASSQEEGLGYGYTF.

The chain carries TRBV19 and TRBJ2-2; D ambiguous. With 6 bases removed from V and 3 bases from J, the gap between germline ends came to 8 bases. Germline V gene sequence: CDR1 LNHDA, CDR2 SQIVND (reference sequence). This CDR3 has 13 residues. In DNA form, the CDR3 reads TGTGCCAGTAGCTCGTTTGACACCGGGGAGCTGTTTTTT. Its translation is CASSSFDTGELFF.

This rearrangement joins TRBV9 to TRBJ1-4; D is ambiguous. In germline, CDR1 is SGDLS, CDR2 YYNGEE. The CDR3 totals 16 residues. The V end lost 0 bases, the J end lost 0 bases, and 9 bases lay between the germline ends. Here the CDR3 reads CASSVATGATNEKLFF. The DNA of the CDR3 is TGTGCCAGCAGCGTAGCAACCGGTGCAACTAATGAAAAACTGTTTTTT. The full variable domain, completed using reference TRBV9 and TRBJ1-4, is DSGVTQTPKHLITATGQRVTLRCSPRSGDLSVYWYQQSLDQGLQFLIQYYNGEERAKGNILERFSAQQFPDLHSELNLSSLELGDSALYFCASSVATGATNEKLFFGSGTQLSVL.

V usage is TRBV28 and J usage is TRBJ1-5; D is possibly TRBD1 (6 bases). Per germline, CDR1 MDHEN and CDR2 SYDVKM. This CDR3 has 16 residues. V gave up 2 bases and J gave up 4 bases, with 15 bases separating them. The CDR3 coding sequence is TGTGCCAGCAGTTTAATGGGGGCAAACACTAATCAGCCCCAGCATTTT. This codes for CASSLMGANTNQPQHF.

The V gene is TRBV4-1, the J gene TRBJ1-5; TRBD1 matches at 10 bases. V lost 5 bases and J lost 9; bases outside the gene matches: 10. CDR1 is MGHRA, CDR2 YSYEKL, per germline. This CDR3 region has 15 residues. The CDR3 here is CASSVDRGNLLPQHF. CDR3 sequence (DNA): TGCGCCAGCAGCGTGGACAGGGGGAATCTACTGCCCCAGCATTTT.

The gene calls are TRBV2 and TRBJ1-5, with D possibly TRBD1 on 5 matching bases. From germline, CDR1 is SNHLY and CDR2 FYNNEI. The CDR3 consists of 13 residues. Trimming left V 2 bases short and J 5 bases short, with 7 bases between. The DNA of the CDR3 is TGTGCCAGCAGTGAAAGGGGTGATCAGCCCCAGCATTTT. It encodes CASSERGDQPQHF.

This chain joins TRBV7-2 and TRBJ2-1; 8 bases match TRBD2. Germline V gives CDR1 SGHTA, CDR2 FQGNSA. Trimming cost V 5 bases and J 7 bases; bases outside gene matches: 7. This CDR3 is built from 14 residues. CDR3 sequence reads: CASSVGGARNEQFF. CDR3 in DNA: TGTGCCAGCAGCGTCGGGGGGGCCCGGAATGAGCAGTTCTTC.

The chain employs TRBV29-1 and TRBJ1-4; tentatively, D is TRBD1 (5 bases). Germline V gene sequence: CDR1 SQVTM, CDR2 ANQGSEA. The CDR3 is made up of 13 amino acids. Trimming pared 6 bases from V and 4 bases from J, leaving 12 bases between. The CDR3 DNA is TGCAGCGTCTCCGACAGTCGTAATGAAAAACTGTTTTTT. It yields the protein CSVSDSRNEKLFF.

This clone was counted a single time. The genes are TRBV5-1 and TRBJ2-5, with 14 bases identical to TRBD2. Germline CDR1 reads SGHRS; CDR2 reads YFSETQ. V gave up 4 bases and J gave up 2 bases; unmatched junction bases: 4. The CDR3 loop spans 16 amino acids. For the CDR3, the DNA is TGCGCCAGCAGCAGACGGACTAGCGGGGGGCAAGAGACCCAGTACTTC. Protein: CASSRRTSGGQETQYF.

The chain recombines TRBV19 with TRBJ1-3; D uncertain. Germline loops: CDR1 LNHDA, CDR2 SQIVND (reference sequence). The CDR3 sequence is 13 residues long. V shed 6 bases and J shed 0 bases, with 6 bases lying between them. This chain's CDR3 is CASRSVSGNTIYF. In DNA form, the CDR3 reads TGTGCCAGTAGATCGGTCTCTGGAAACACCATATATTTT.

This clone has only one observation. The chain carries TRBV2 and TRBJ1-5, with 7 bases aligning to TRBD1. The trim removed 8 bases at V and 3 bases at J, leaving 7 bases unmatched. From germline, CDR1 is SNHLY and CDR2 FYNNEI. CDR3 length equals 14 residues. CDR3 DNA: TGTGCCAGCGAACCCGGGACAGCCAATCAGCCCCAGCATTTT. It translates to CASEPGTANQPQHF.